These T cell receptor beta chains were read from a single sample in a study of blood T cell repertoires in COVID-19. Assay: immunoSEQ multiplex PCR; the TCRdb copy retains only in-frame clones and omits some. The sample yields 80,000 or so clones, roughly 77% seen once. Sequences were obtained from peripheral blood. The receptors stem from a man aged 50-60 years with active or convalescent COVID-19. The CDR3 runs from the conserved cysteine through the conserved F or W. D genes are given only for firm matches. Clone size appears in some rows only: once, few, many, or a class for an expanded clone.

j_call: TRBJ2-3
v_call: TRBV7-9
clone_size: -
d_call: -
cdr3_nt: TGTGCCAGCAGCTTACGGGGGGCCAGCACAGATACGCAGTATTTT
cdr3_aa: CASSLRGASTDTQYF

j_call: TRBJ2-3
v_call: TRBV10-1
clone_size: -
d_call: TRBD2
cdr3_nt: TGCGCCAGCAGTGTAGGCGGGGGTACCACAGATACGCAGTATTTT
cdr3_aa: CASSVGGGTTDTQYF

j_call: TRBJ2-2
v_call: TRBV19
clone_size: -
d_call: -
cdr3_nt: TGTGCCAGTGACAGCAGGTCGTCCGGGGAGCTGTTTTTT
cdr3_aa: CASDSRSSGELFF

j_call: TRBJ2-5
v_call: TRBV7-2
clone_size: -
d_call: TRBD1
cdr3_nt: TGTGCCAGCAGCTCCCGGGACAGGGGGCGAAAAGAGACCCAGTACTTC
cdr3_aa: CASSSRDRGRKETQYF

j_call: TRBJ1-2
v_call: TRBV19
clone_size: -
d_call: -
cdr3_nt: TGTGCCAGTAAGATTGGGGGCCCCCGGTATGGCTACACCTTC
cdr3_aa: CASKIGGPRYGYTF

j_call: TRBJ2-2
v_call: TRBV9
clone_size: -
d_call: TRBD1
cdr3_nt: TGTGCCAGCGGCAGGGGGCCTGGCGGGGAGCTGTTTTTT
cdr3_aa: CASGRGPGGELFF

j_call: TRBJ1-5
v_call: TRBV6-5
clone_size: -
d_call: -
cdr3_nt: TGTGCCAGCAGTTCACGCCTACCCCTGAATCAGCCCCAGCATTTT
cdr3_aa: CASSSRLPLNQPQHF

j_call: TRBJ2-7
v_call: TRBV13
clone_size: -
d_call: -
cdr3_nt: TGTGCCAGCAGCTTAGGCACCTCTAGCGAGCAGTACTTC
cdr3_aa: CASSLGTSSEQYF

j_call: TRBJ1-1
v_call: TRBV5-4
clone_size: -
d_call: -
cdr3_nt: TGTGCCAGCAGCTTTGGACAGACTCGGAACACTGAAGCTTTCTTT
cdr3_aa: CASSFGQTRNTEAFF

j_call: TRBJ2-7
v_call: TRBV4-3
clone_size: -
d_call: TRBD2
cdr3_nt: TGCGCCAGCAGCCAAGCTAGCGGGAGCTCCTACGAGCAGTACTTC
cdr3_aa: CASSQASGSSYEQYF

j_call: TRBJ1-5
v_call: TRBV7-9
clone_size: few
d_call: -
cdr3_nt: TGTGCCAGCAGCTTTTCAGGGGCGGGTCAGCCCCAGCATTTT
cdr3_aa: CASSFSGAGQPQHF

j_call: TRBJ2-1
v_call: TRBV19
clone_size: -
d_call: -
cdr3_nt: TGTGCCAGTAAGGGGGAAGCAGGGTCAGGCAATGAGCAGTTCTTC
cdr3_aa: CASKGEAGSGNEQFF

j_call: TRBJ2-3
v_call: TRBV6-2/TRBV6-3
clone_size: -
d_call: TRBD2
cdr3_nt: TGTGCCAGCAGTTTCGGACTAGCGGGGAGAACAGATACGCAGTATTTT
cdr3_aa: CASSFGLAGRTDTQYF

j_call: TRBJ2-2
v_call: TRBV7-9
clone_size: once
d_call: TRBD2
cdr3_nt: TGTGCCAGCAGCCCACGACTAGCGGGGGAGAACACCGGGGAGCTGTTTTTT
cdr3_aa: CASSPRLAGENTGELFF

j_call: TRBJ1-4
v_call: TRBV6-5
clone_size: -
d_call: -
cdr3_nt: TGTGCCAGCAGTTACGGAGCAACTAATGAAAAACTGTTTTTT
cdr3_aa: CASSYGATNEKLFF

j_call: TRBJ1-1
v_call: TRBV27
clone_size: -
d_call: -
cdr3_nt: TGTGCCAGCAGTCGAGGCGGTCTTACGAACACTGAAGCTTTCTTT
cdr3_aa: CASSRGGLTNTEAFF

j_call: TRBJ2-7
v_call: TRBV7-2
clone_size: -
d_call: -
cdr3_nt: TGTGCCAGCAGCTTAGACCAGGCCTCCTACGAGCAGTACTTC
cdr3_aa: CASSLDQASYEQYF

j_call: TRBJ1-2
v_call: TRBV19
clone_size: -
d_call: -
cdr3_nt: TGTGCCAGTACAGAGCGCCCCGGCTATGGCTACACCTTC
cdr3_aa: CASTERPGYGYTF

j_call: TRBJ1-6
v_call: TRBV13
clone_size: -
d_call: -
cdr3_nt: TGTGCCAGCAGCTTACAGGGAATCTCCTATAATTCACCCCTCCACTTT
cdr3_aa: CASSLQGISYNSPLHF

j_call: TRBJ1-2
v_call: TRBV11-3
clone_size: -
d_call: TRBD1
cdr3_nt: TGTGCCAGCAGTGTTCCAGGGGGTGCGGGCTACACCTTC
cdr3_aa: CASSVPGGAGYTF